The TCR beta chain under discussion was sequenced for a study of blood T cell repertoires in COVID-19. Background on the study: The cDNA or gDNA used as material had been derived from T cells, B-cell-depleted T cells, or PBMCs.

Looked up from germline, CDR1 is SQVTM and CDR2 is ANQGSEA. Germline trimming cut 4 bases from V and 6 bases from J; bases unmatched to any gene: 9. This CDR3 comprises 14 residues. Sequencing used immunoSEQ multiplex PCR; TCRdb keeps in-frame clones, though not all of them. The table records about 300,000 clones, 75% to 95% of them present only once. The V gene is TRBV29-1, the J gene TRBJ2-1; 7 positions agree with TRBD1. The source material was PBMCs or T cells enriched from blood (not recorded which). This clonotype was sampled from a woman aged 25 to 39 who had recovered from COVID-19. CDR3 DNA sequence: TGCAGCGTTGTGATGCGACAGGGAAGCAATGAGCAGTTCTTC. Encoded protein: CSVVMRQGSNEQFF.